A selection of T cell receptor beta chains follows, all from one sample in a study of vaccination and CD4 T cells after COVID-19. Each CDR3 protein is one row after TCRdb ran MiXCR on the PCR reads. The sample has over 5,500 distinct CDR3 sequences; about 59% are singletons. Their specific antigens are unknown. The sample comprised CD4+ T cells from blood, cultured in vitro. Receptor source: a human donor who had recovered from COVID-19. Each CDR3 is given with its conserved first and last residue. The D gene is left open where the match is weak. Clone size is stated in some rows and not others, as once, few, many or a class when expanded.

D gene: TRBD1
clone size: few
V gene: TRBV25-1
J gene: TRBJ1-2
CDR3 DNA: TGTGCCAGCAGGCAGGGGGATGGCTACACCTTC
CDR3 protein: CASRQGDGYTF

D gene: TRBD2
clone size: .
V gene: TRBV2
J gene: TRBJ2-5
CDR3 DNA: TGTGCCAGCAAGGTCGGGACTCAGGGACTACAAGAGACCCAGTACTTC
CDR3 protein: CASKVGTQGLQETQYF

D gene: TRBD1
clone size: .
V gene: TRBV5-5
J gene: TRBJ1-5
CDR3 DNA: TGTGCCAGCAGCTTGGATGGCAGGGGGCAGGGTCAGCCCCAGCATTTT
CDR3 protein: CASSLDGRGQGQPQHF

D gene: .
clone size: few
V gene: TRBV2
J gene: TRBJ1-1
CDR3 DNA: TGTGCCAGCAGTACAAACACTGAAGCTTTCTTT
CDR3 protein: CASSTNTEAFF

D gene: .
clone size: .
V gene: TRBV6-1
J gene: TRBJ1-3
CDR3 DNA: TGTGCCAGCAGTGAACTAGGGGTTCCGGGAAACACCATATATTTT
CDR3 protein: CASSELGVPGNTIYF

D gene: .
clone size: .
V gene: TRBV24-1
J gene: TRBJ2-5
CDR3 DNA: TGTGCCACCAGTGACGGACCCCAGGGGACCCAGTACTTC
CDR3 protein: CATSDGPQGTQYF

D gene: .
clone size: .
V gene: TRBV28
J gene: TRBJ1-1
CDR3 DNA: TGTGCCAGTACTACTGGAGCGACTGGCGGCACTGAAGCTTTCTTT
CDR3 protein: CASTTGATGGTEAFF

D gene: TRBD2
clone size: .
V gene: TRBV9
J gene: TRBJ2-2
CDR3 DNA: TGTGCCAGCAGCGTAGAGCTAGCGGGGAACACCGGGGAGCTGTTTTTT
CDR3 protein: CASSVELAGNTGELFF

D gene: TRBD2
clone size: .
V gene: TRBV28
J gene: TRBJ2-5
CDR3 DNA: TGTGCCAGCAGGATCGGGACTAGCGGGATTCAAGAGACCCAGTACTTC
CDR3 protein: CASRIGTSGIQETQYF

D gene: TRBD2
clone size: .
V gene: TRBV29-1
J gene: TRBJ2-7
CDR3 DNA: TGCAGCGTTCAAGCCAGGACTAGCTCCTACGAGCAGTACTTC
CDR3 protein: CSVQARTSSYEQYF